This T cell receptor beta chain was profiled in a study of cytomegalovirus exposure and HLA in healthy donors (dated by TCRdb to about 2017). Concerning the study at large: A later analysis indicated that the 120 validation repertoires were generated on the platform also employed for the 650 to 850 repertoires of the first cohort. The aim of the study was to test whether cataloging public T cell receptors could identify signatures of past pathogen exposure. Besides the first cohort of more than 650 subjects, a separate validation cohort made up of over a hundred different subjects was used. To predict cytomegalovirus infection status, the study combined high-throughput TCR immunosequencing, statistical association of individual TCRs with disease status, and machine learning. The study at large found these results: Across donors, most TCR sequences were observed very rarely, whereas some public TCRs were present in many individuals. Three of the identified cytomegalovirus-associated TCR beta chains were confirmed in vitro to be specific for cytomegalovirus antigens. The authors suggested that the approach could potentially be generalized to other disease states and immunological phenotypes. A later analysis had no HLA typing for the validation cohort, so co-occurrence there was scored across all 110 or so repertoires. The classifier was reported to diagnose cytomegalovirus status with high specificity and sensitivity in both the original and validation cohorts. The study listed 164 TCR beta chains as associated with cytomegalovirus. A later analysis found that TCRs clustered in the first cohort also tended to co-occur in the 120 validation repertoires, with more than 90% of cluster scores above 0.

The library was prepared using the immunoSEQ multiplex PCR assay. The paper's data handling went like this. A statistical classification framework was built for diagnosing cytomegalovirus status from the catalog of TCR beta chain sequences. TCRdb mirrors the immuneACCESS table, restricted to in-frame sequences. Some clones are absent from its copies; in checked studies, under half trace to an unresolved V gene, and the reason for the others is unknown. The D gene and trimming were derived from the DNA, and the V and J assignments and clone size from that table. Recorded for this sample are 140,000 to 150,000 clones; roughly 93% of them occurred a single time. About 1.7% of the sample lies in the top ten. A note on this clone: It lacks a known antigen. Base quality data are lacking; no much larger clone is found one base away.

CDR1 and CDR2 are drawn from the germline V gene: SGHRS, YFSETQ. Ends trimmed: V by 4 bases, J by 1 base; bases unmatched to a gene: 7. The CDR3 has 15 amino acids, counting the end cysteine and phenylalanine. Just the 45-base CDR3 DNA is kept, in frame starting at base 1. Separate from the roughly 700-subject first cohort, the validation cohort of roughly 130 subjects was the group to which the donors belonged. The clonotype was recovered from a man younger than 35 in good health and CMV-seropositive. Source material: PBMCs. The V and J segments used are TRBV5-1 and TRBJ2-7; the central 8 bases match TRBD1. The CDR3 protein is CASSVGTGVSYEQYF. The bases are TGCGCCAGCAGCGTAGGGACAGGAGTTTCCTACGAGCAGTACTTC.